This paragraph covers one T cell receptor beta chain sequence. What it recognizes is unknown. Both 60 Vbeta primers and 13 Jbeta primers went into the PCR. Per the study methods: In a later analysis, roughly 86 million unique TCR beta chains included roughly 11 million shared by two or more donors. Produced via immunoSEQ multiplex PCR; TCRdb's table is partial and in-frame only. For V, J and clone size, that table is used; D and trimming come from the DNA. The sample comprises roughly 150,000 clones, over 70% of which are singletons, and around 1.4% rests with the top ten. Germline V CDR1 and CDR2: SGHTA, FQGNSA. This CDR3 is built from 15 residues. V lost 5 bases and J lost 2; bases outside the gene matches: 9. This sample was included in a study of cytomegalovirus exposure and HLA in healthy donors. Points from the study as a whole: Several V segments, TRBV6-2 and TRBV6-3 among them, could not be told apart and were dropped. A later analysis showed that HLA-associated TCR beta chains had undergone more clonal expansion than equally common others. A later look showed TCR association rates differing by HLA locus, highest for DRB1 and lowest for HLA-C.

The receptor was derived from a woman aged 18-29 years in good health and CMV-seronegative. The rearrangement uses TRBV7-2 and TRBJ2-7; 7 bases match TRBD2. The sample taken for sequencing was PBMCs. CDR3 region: CASSRTGTITYEQYF. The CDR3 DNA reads TGTGCCAGCAGCAGAACCGGGACTATCACCTACGAGCAGTACTTC.